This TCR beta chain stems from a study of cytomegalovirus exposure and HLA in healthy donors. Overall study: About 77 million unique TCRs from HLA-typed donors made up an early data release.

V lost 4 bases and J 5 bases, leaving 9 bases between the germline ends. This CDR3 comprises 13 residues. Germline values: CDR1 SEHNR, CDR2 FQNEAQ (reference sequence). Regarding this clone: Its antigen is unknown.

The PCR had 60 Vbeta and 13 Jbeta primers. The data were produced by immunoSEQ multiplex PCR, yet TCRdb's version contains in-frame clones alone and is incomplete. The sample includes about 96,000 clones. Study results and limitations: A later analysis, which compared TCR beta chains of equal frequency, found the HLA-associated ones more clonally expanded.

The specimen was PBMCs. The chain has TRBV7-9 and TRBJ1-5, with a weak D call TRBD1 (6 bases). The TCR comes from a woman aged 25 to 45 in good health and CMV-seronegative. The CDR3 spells CASSYSGDQPQHF. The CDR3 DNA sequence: TGTGCCAGCAGCTATTCAGGGGATCAGCCCCAGCATTTT.